The rows below give T cell receptor beta chains drawn from one sample of a study of naive and memory T cell subsets. TCRdb recomputed calls from the UMI-ligation and nested PCR reads with MiXCR, one row per CDR3 protein. The data hold 89,000 or so distinct CDR3 sequences, with around 12% observed a single time. Sequenced input: central memory CD4+ T cells from blood. These receptors were collected from a human donor in good health. Each CDR3 is given without its conserved first and last residue. A D gene is named only where the DNA matches it firmly.

TRBJ1-4 - TRBV25-1 ASSEGRANEKLF
TRBJ2-1 TRBD2 TRBV29-1 SVDPSGTKYNEQF
TRBJ2-2 - TRBV10-3 ATSGTVMGELF
TRBJ1-1 - TRBV15 ATSRDVNTEAF
TRBJ2-2 - TRBV27 ASSSYRSTGELF
TRBJ2-7 - TRBV5-1 ASSLSFGYEQY
TRBJ2-3 TRBD2 TRBV24-1 ATSLSGRGTDTQY
TRBJ1-1 - TRBV19 ASSMRWVDTEAF
TRBJ1-2 - TRBV7-9 ASRGERHSAGYT
TRBJ2-2 - TRBV12-3/TRBV12-4 ATDRGPNTGELF
TRBJ2-3 - TRBV5-6 ASSSVSGSTDTQY
TRBJ2-7 TRBD1 TRBV28 ASRQQGAASYEQY
TRBJ1-4 - TRBV10-3 AIRDGSRGEKLF
TRBJ1-1 - TRBV11-2 ASSLGGISMNTEAF
TRBJ2-1 - TRBV5-1 ASSLTLANYNEQF
TRBJ2-3 - TRBV20-1 SGGGGVGSNTQY
TRBJ1-1 - TRBV5-1 ASSLPADEAF
TRBJ1-5 - TRBV5-1 ASSLGAGENQPQH
TRBJ1-1 - TRBV28 ASSLQENTEAF
TRBJ2-2 - TRBV18 ASSTTGRGNTGELF
TRBJ2-3 - TRBV7-6 ASSFAGNTDTQY
TRBJ2-4 - TRBV11-2 ASSLGTGLSQNIQY
TRBJ2-7 - TRBV24-1 ATSDLRDERGSYEQY
TRBJ2-2 TRBD1 TRBV30 AWRGDRGHRELF
TRBJ1-5 TRBD1 TRBV6-5 ASRPGQGGNQPQH
TRBJ2-1 TRBD2 TRBV6-5 ASSYSILAGSGEQF
TRBJ2-3 - TRBV4-1 ASSPQGGGLTDTQY
TRBJ1-5 TRBD1 TRBV6-2/TRBV6-3 ASSSRQGSNQPQH
TRBJ2-3 - TRBV5-1 ASSFQDSSTDTQY
TRBJ2-1 TRBD2 TRBV11-2 ASSPIFGGRFYEQF
TRBJ1-6 TRBD1 TRBV27 ASSLGTGTNSPLH
TRBJ1-1 - TRBV29-1 STSVTGNTEAF
TRBJ2-3 - TRBV7-8 ASSLVGVTDTQY
TRBJ1-4 TRBD1 TRBV5-5 ASSLATGADEKLF
TRBJ1-5 TRBD1 TRBV28 ASSPGQALGNQPQH
TRBJ2-5 TRBD1 TRBV7-8 ASTLNNFQGAQY
TRBJ2-7 - TRBV12-3/TRBV12-4 ASSFGRGNYEQY
TRBJ2-3 TRBD2 TRBV19 ASSGFATSGTDTQY
TRBJ2-5 TRBD1 TRBV7-2 ASRTGQGAWETQY
TRBJ2-5 - TRBV12-3/TRBV12-4 ASSLGRGFGETQY
TRBJ2-4 - TRBV28 ASSSRVNILAKNIQY
TRBJ2-3 TRBD1 TRBV20-1 SASDRVTDTQY
TRBJ2-3 - TRBV5-1 ASSLADGATDTQY
TRBJ2-3 TRBD2 TRBV20-1 SAYKRREEMY
TRBJ2-7 - TRBV6-5 ASRPVERTYEQY
TRBJ2-7 TRBD2 TRBV29-1 SVVLNLAVRNEQY
TRBJ2-1 TRBD2 TRBV20-1 SAMTGTRLDEQF
TRBJ1-1 - TRBV3-1 ASSQEGSGEAF
TRBJ1-1 - TRBV19 ASSKNTEAF
TRBJ2-7 TRBD1 TRBV20-1 SASLTGYREQY
TRBJ2-5 - TRBV18 ASSPAQETQY
TRBJ1-1 - TRBV28 ASSPPLTSRGAF
TRBJ1-4 TRBD1 TRBV6-1 ASRLGQGYEKLF
TRBJ2-1 TRBD2 TRBV12-3/TRBV12-4 ASSPFGGSVGTF
TRBJ1-1 TRBD1 TRBV10-3 AIRGQGKENTEAF
TRBJ2-1 - TRBV10-3 AITAEPGLANEQF
TRBJ1-2 - TRBV2 ASSDIRGYT
TRBJ1-6 - TRBV3-1 ASSQFGGDSPLH
TRBJ1-5 TRBD1 TRBV29-1 SVGETGGGNQPQH